The entry below describes one T cell receptor (beta chain). This clone was seen only a few times. Its antigen is not yet known. Within one base of it there is no much larger clone, and no base qualities were kept. This sample stems from a study of beta chain features in type 1 diabetes (dated by TCRdb to 2017 to 2018). As for the study more broadly: Mean age, gender distribution, total cell number and subset yield did not differ between patients and healthy donors. A total of about 100,000,000 sorted cells were examined across all samples, and RNA yield correlated strongly with the number of cells per subset. The study compared TCRB repertoires of sorted circulating CD4+ T cell subsets between recently diagnosed type 1 diabetes patients and matched healthy donors. Naive and central memory subsets were obtained from all 30 or so donors, but regulatory and stem cell-like memory subsets were isolated from only 8 patients and roughly 8 healthy donors. Overall study outcomes, separate from this receptor: Because the HLA sub-analyses included only small numbers of individuals, any influence of HLA type on TCRB rearrangement was left unresolved. Because cDNA rather than genomic DNA was sequenced, highly expressing activated cells could have been over-represented, although no difference in activation and CD3 levels was found between groups. Naive, central memory and regulatory TCRB repertoires appeared more similar among patients than among healthy donors. Shorter templates might be favored by PCR, yet because patient and control samples were amplified and corrected together, any such skew would affect both groups equally. A moderate but significant shortening of TCRB CDR3 length was observed in type 1 diabetes patients in all four CD4+ subsets. Patients with type 1 diabetes made fewer insertions and deleted more nucleotides at VDJ recombination sites, implying thymic rearrangement abnormalities.

According to the germline V gene, CDR1 reads MNHEY and CDR2 reads SVGAGI. From cysteine to phenylalanine, the CDR3 is 13 amino acids long. The entry retains the CDR3 DNA only, 39 bases that are in frame from base 1. V is cut by 11 bases and J by 5 bases, and the space between the germline ends is 16 bases. The entire isolated RNA was reverse transcribed using the High Capacity cDNA Reverse Transcription Kit, and thus expressed TCRB transcripts were sequenced. Deep immunoSEQ sequencing was applied to naive, central memory and regulatory T cell samples, giving an average of roughly 3.5 million total reads per sample. Sorted cells were lysed in RLT buffer and RNA was extracted with DNase-treated RNeasy Micro or Mini kits, depending on cell number. To prevent cross-contamination, each cell subset was processed individually, whereas patient and healthy donor samples were processed jointly. Using the immunoSEQ multiplex PCR, TCRB sequences were amplified from cDNA into 87-bp fragments spanning the CDR3 region. Sequencing of the amplicons was done on the Illumina HiSeq platform. From the authors' description of their analysis: PCR bias was computationally corrected using synthetic template baselines, reads within Hamming distance 2 were collapsed, and singletons that could not be merged were discarded. Reads were aligned to IMGT to assign V, D and J genes, CDR3 length, and insertions or deletions at six rearrangement sites. Within each subset, clonotype counts were normalized to sorted cell number, after which true diversity and Gini coefficients were computed with the tcR R package. Repertoire sharing was quantified using the overlap coefficient calculated on TCRB nucleotide sequences. TCRdb carries this immuneACCESS record with in-frame sequences only. Its versions omit some clonotypes, under half of them owing to an unresolved V gene in the studies checked, with the rest unexplained. The V and J calls and clone size are taken from that table; D and trimming were inferred from the DNA. This sample lists more than 300,000 clones; roughly 8.8% were detected once. The ten biggest clones cover 1% of the sample.

A single peripheral blood draw of around 120 mL on average was collected from each donor into heparinised tubes. A BD FACSAria II was used to sort naive, central memory, regulatory and stem cell-like memory CD4+ T cells with a panel that included CD45RO, CCR7, CD25, CD127, CD95 and CD27. All sorted populations exceeded 95% purity. PBMCs were isolated right away by Lymphoprep density gradient centrifugation and were stained directly, without culture. To minimize batch effects, samples were stained and sorted in pairs, one healthy donor with one patient per experiment. This clonotype was sampled from a man aged 25 to 40 with type 1 diabetes. Specimen: central memory CD4+ T cells from blood. This chain joins TRBV6-5 to TRBJ2-1, with a tentative D gene TRBD2 over 5 matching bases. The nucleotide sequence is TGTGCCGCCACACCCCGGGGAAACAATGAGCAGTTCTTC. It translates to CAATPRGNNEQFF.